This T cell receptor (beta chain) is drawn from a study of cytomegalovirus exposure and HLA in healthy donors. The junction had 17 bases not matched to a gene; V was cut back by 0 bases and J by 6 bases. CDR1 and CDR2 (germline): LGHNA, YSLEER. The CDR3 is made up of 19 amino acids. 60 Vbeta and 13 Jbeta primers were used in PCR. Here immunoSEQ multiplex PCR was the method, and the copy in TCRdb shows in-frame clones only, minus some. Here the sample table reports 55,000 to 75,000 clones. Material for sequencing was PBMCs. The clonotype originates from a male donor in good health and CMV-seronegative. The chain has TRBV4-3 and TRBJ2-7; 10 bases are shared with TRBD2. Here the CDR3 reads CASSQDRTSGDWRGVEQYF. The CDR3 region has the DNA TGCGCCAGCAGCCAAGACCGGACTAGCGGCGATTGGAGGGGGGTCGAGCAGTACTTC.